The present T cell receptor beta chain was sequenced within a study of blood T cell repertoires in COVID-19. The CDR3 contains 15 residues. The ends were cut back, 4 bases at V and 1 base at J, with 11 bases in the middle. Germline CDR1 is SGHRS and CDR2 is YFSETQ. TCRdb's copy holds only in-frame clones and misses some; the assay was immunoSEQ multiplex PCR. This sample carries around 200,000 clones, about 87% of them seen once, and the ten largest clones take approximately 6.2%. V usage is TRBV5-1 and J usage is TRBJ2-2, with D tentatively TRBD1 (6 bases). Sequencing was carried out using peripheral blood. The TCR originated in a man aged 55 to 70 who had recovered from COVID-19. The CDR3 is CASSTTRGNTGELFF. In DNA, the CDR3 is TGCGCCAGCAGCACGACCAGGGGGAACACCGGGGAGCTGTTTTTT.